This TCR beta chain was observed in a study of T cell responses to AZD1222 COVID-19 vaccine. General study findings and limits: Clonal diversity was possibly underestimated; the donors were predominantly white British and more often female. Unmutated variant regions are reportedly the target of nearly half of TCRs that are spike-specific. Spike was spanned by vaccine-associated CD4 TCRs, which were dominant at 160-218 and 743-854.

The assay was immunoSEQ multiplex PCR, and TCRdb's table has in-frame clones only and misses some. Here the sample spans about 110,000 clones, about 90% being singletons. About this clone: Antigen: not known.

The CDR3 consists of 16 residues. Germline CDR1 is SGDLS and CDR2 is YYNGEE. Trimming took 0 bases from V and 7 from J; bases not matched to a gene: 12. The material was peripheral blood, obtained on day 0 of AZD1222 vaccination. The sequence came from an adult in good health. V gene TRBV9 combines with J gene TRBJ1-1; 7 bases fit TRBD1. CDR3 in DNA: TGTGCCAGCAGCGTAGCCTCAGGGGGATCACGCTTTGAAGCTTTCTTT. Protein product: CASSVASGGSRFEAFF.